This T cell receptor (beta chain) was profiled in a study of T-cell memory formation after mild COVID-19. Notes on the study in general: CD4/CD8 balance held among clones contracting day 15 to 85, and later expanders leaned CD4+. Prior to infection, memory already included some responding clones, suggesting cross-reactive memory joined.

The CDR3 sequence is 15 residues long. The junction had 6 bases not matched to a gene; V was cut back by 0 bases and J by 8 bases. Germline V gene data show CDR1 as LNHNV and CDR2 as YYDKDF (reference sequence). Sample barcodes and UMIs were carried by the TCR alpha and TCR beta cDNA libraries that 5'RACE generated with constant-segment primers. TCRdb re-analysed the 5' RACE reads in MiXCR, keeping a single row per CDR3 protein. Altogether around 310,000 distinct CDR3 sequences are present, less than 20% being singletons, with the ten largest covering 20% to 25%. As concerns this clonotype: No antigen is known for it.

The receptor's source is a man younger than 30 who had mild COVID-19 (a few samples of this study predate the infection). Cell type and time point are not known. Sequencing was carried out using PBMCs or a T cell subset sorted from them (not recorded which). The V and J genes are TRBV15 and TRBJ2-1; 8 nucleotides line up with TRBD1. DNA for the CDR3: TGTGCCACCAGCAGAGAGCGGACAGGGAGCGATGAGCAGTTCTTC. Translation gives CATSRERTGSDEQFF.